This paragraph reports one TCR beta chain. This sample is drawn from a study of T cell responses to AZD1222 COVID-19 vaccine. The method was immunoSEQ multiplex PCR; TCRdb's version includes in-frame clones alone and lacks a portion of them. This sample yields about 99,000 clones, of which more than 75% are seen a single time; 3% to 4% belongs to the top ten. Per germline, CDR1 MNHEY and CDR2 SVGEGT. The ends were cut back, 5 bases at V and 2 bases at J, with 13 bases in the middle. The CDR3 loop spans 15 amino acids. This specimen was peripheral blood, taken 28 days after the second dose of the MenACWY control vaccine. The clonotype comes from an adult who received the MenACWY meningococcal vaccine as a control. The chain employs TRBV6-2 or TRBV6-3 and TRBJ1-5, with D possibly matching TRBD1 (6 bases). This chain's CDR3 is CASSLRGRGNQPQHF. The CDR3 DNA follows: TGTGCCAGCAGTCTCAGGGGAAGGGGCAATCAGCCCCAGCATTTT.